The clone carrying this T cell receptor (beta chain) was counted a few times. Its target is unknown. This CDR3 is 15 amino acids long. In germline, CDR1 is MGHRA, CDR2 YSYEKL. V dropped 3 bases and J dropped 10 bases, with 16 bases sitting between them. The data belong to a study of cytomegalovirus exposure and HLA in healthy donors. This PCR relied on a set of 60 Vbeta primers and 13 Jbeta primers. Method: immunoSEQ multiplex PCR; TCRdb's copy keeps in-frame clones and lacks some. The sample lists approximately 150,000 clones, 75% to 80% occurring once. Study outcomes and limitations: The study flagged about 160 TCR beta chains as cytomegalovirus-associated. A later analysis appeared to link common viral pathogens to several of the most significant clusters.

The TCR originated in a woman aged 60-75 years in good health and CMV-seronegative. Input material: PBMCs. This chain connects TRBV4-1 to TRBJ1-6; unclear D gene. CDR3 nucleotide sequence: TGCGCCAGCAGCCACCCGGCAGGTTCTTTATCACCCCTCCACTTT. Residues: CASSHPAGSLSPLHF.